The 3 T cell receptor beta chains below all came from one sample that was sequenced in a study of T cells in localized non-small cell lung cancer. Generated by immunoSEQ multiplex PCR, the TCRdb table keeps only in-frame clones and is missing some. The table includes fewer than 100,000 clones, approximately 88% detected once. Sequencing was performed on peripheral blood, taken before any cancer treatment. These TCRs come from a man aged 40 to 70 with stage I squamous cell lung carcinoma.

The chain is built from TRBV18 and TRBJ1-3; D is uncertain. The CDR3 loop spans 14 amino acids. The germline V and J ends were trimmed by 6 bases and 0 bases, with 9 bases remaining between them. Germline V gene data show CDR1 as KGHSH and CDR2 as LQKENI. CDR3 in amino acids: CASSDTSSGNTIYF. The CDR3 nucleotides are TGTGCCAGCTCCGATACGAGCTCTGGAAACACCATATATTTT.

This clone has only one observation. V usage is TRBV7-9 and J usage is TRBJ2-7; 11 bases agree with TRBD1. The V gene's germline CDR1 is SEHNR and CDR2 FQNEAQ (reference sequence). The J segment lost 7 bases and the V segment lost 5 bases, leaving 7 bases of the junction unmatched. The CDR3 sequence is 14 residues long. CDR3 sequence (DNA): TGTGCCAGCAGCCAGGACAGGGGGCGGAATGAGCAGTACTTC. The encoded protein is CASSQDRGRNEQYF.

V and J are TRBV5-1 and TRBJ2-3; D ambiguous. The CDR3 consists of 11 residues. CDR1 SGHRS and CDR2 YFSETQ come from the germline V gene. V dropped 3 bases and J dropped 2 bases, with 1 base sitting between them. In nucleotides, the CDR3 is TGCGCCAGCAGCTCCACAGATACGCAGTATTTT. It is translated as CASSSTDTQYF.